The clone carrying this TCR beta chain was detected only a few times. This sample is part of a study of T-cell reconstitution after alpha-beta-depleted transplantation in children. Unique molecular identifiers featured in how the TCRbeta library was prepared. MiXCR, run by TCRdb on the PCR reads, gives a single entry per CDR3 protein. The sample holds over 200,000 distinct CDR3 sequences, around 7.7% seen once. CDR3 length: 14 residues. V was clipped by 7 bases and J by 1 base; unmatched bases: 4. Germline loops: CDR1 MNHNS, CDR2 SASEGT. Sequencing used PBMCs, mostly from graft donor cells, obtained 360 days after TCRalphabeta/CD19-depleted stem cell transplant. The chain employs TRBV6-1 and TRBJ2-5; 9 bases are shared with TRBD1. The sequence was collected from a male patient between 2 and 10 years old who had a stem cell transplant for acute myeloid leukemia, so the T cells may come from the graft donor. The CDR3 spells CASTGTGSQETQYF. The CDR3 nucleotides are TGTGCCAGCACCGGGACAGGGTCCCAAGAGACCCAGTACTTC.